This TCR beta chain came from a study of blood T cell repertoires in COVID-19. Study as a whole: From T cells, B-cell-depleted T cells, or PBMCs came the material, which was cDNA or gDNA.

In the original workflow: Using reference gene primer amplification, nucleated cell counts were estimated. Data came from immunoSEQ multiplex PCR; TCRdb stores just in-frame clones and leaves some out. V, J and clone size derive from that table, while D and trimming were established from the DNA sequence. The sample lists more than 200,000 clones, approximately 82% occurring once. Germline V gene sequence: CDR1 SGHNT, CDR2 YYREEE (reference sequence). This CDR3 comprises 13 residues. J gave up 7 bases and V 4 bases, and 3 bases lay outside the gene matches. This clone was detected a few times. The clonotype comes from a woman in her sixties or seventies with active or convalescent COVID-19. What was sequenced was peripheral blood. This chain connects TRBV5-4 to TRBJ2-1; 9 nucleotides line up with TRBD1. CDR3 DNA: TGTGCCAGCAGCCGGGACAGGGAAAATGAGCAGTTCTTC. It codes for CASSRDRENEQFF.